The 29 T cell receptor beta chains listed next were all sequenced from one sample in a study of Graves' ophthalmopathy and Graves' hyperthyroidism. The TCR beta CDR3 regions underwent amplification from RNA transcripts. Investigators did first-round RT-PCR with HTBI primers, then second-round multiplex PCR. TCRdb itself ran the multiplex PCR reads through MiXCR, one entry per CDR3 protein. Altogether around 600,000 distinct CDR3 sequences are present, over 40% being singletons, with the ten largest covering 3% to 3.5%. Material: peripheral blood. These receptors were obtained from an adult man with Graves' ophthalmopathy.

The rearrangement joins TRBV25-1 to TRBJ2-1; TRBD1 might be the D (6 bases). Trimming left V 6 bases short and J 8 bases short, with 17 bases between. The CDR3 length is 14 residues. Germline V gene data show CDR1 as MGHDK and CDR2 as SYGVNS. Written as DNA, the CDR3 is TGTGCCAGCAGCTTGGGGGCTGGTAGGGATGAGCAGTTCTTC. This sequence encodes CASSLGAGRDEQFF.

Here the CDR3 reads CSAAWGGNTEAFF. The CDR3 DNA follows: TGCAGTGCTGCCTGGGGAGGGAACACTGAAGCTTTCTTT. The genes are TRBV20-1 and TRBJ1-1, with D unclear. From germline, CDR1 is DFQATT and CDR2 SNEGSKA (reference sequence). CDR3 length equals 13 residues. Trimming took 5 bases from V and 1 from J, leaving 11 bases between them.

The rearrangement links TRBV10-3 to TRBJ1-5, with 8 bases aligning to TRBD1. The junction had 5 bases not matched to a gene; V was cut back by 5 bases and J by 2 bases. The CDR3 extends over 15 amino acids. Germline CDR1 is ENHRY and CDR2 is SYGVKD. The CDR3 nucleotides are TGTGCCATCAGTTCCGGACAGGGAGGCAATCAGCCCCAGCATTTT. Protein sequence: CAISSGQGGNQPQHF.

The sample holds many counts of this clonotype. The rearrangement joins TRBV29-1 to TRBJ1-4; no firm D call. This CDR3 is built from 12 residues. In germline, CDR1 is SQVTM, CDR2 ANQGSEA. The V gene lost 7 bases and the J gene lost 11 bases, with 17 bases spanning the gap. The CDR3 DNA sequence: TGCAGCGCTTACCATGATGCGGAGAAACTGTTTTTT. Translating it yields CSAYHDAEKLFF. Supplemented by reference TRBV29-1 and TRBJ1-4, the full variable domain reads SAVISQKPSRDICQRGTSLTIQCQVDSQVTMMFWYRQQPGQSLTLIATANQGSEATYESGFVIDKFPISRPNLTFSTLTVSNMSPEDSSIYLCSAYHDAEKLFFGSGTQLSVL.

This clonotype was counted at least ten times. This rearrangement joins TRBV7-9 to TRBJ2-7, with a possible D match to TRBD1 (6 bases). Germline CDR1 SEHNR, CDR2 FQNEAQ (reference sequence). The CDR3 is made up of 13 amino acids. V was pared by 7 bases and J by 5 bases, with 15 bases between. CDR3: CASTPGARDEQYF. CDR3 DNA: TGTGCCAGCACACCAGGGGCTCGGGACGAGCAGTACTTC.

This clonotype was seen a handful of times. In DNA, the CDR3 is TGTGCCAGCAGTCCCTCCCTCCGACAGGGTTATAATTCACCCCTCCACTTT. Protein: CASSPSLRQGYNSPLHF. The gene calls are TRBV7-9 and TRBJ1-6, with TRBD1 identical over 7 bases. After removal of 6 bases from V and 4 bases from J, the junction contained 12 bases not matched to a gene. The V gene's germline CDR1 is SEHNR and CDR2 FQNEAQ (reference sequence). CDR3 length: 17 amino acids.

V gene TRBV4-1 combines with J gene TRBJ2-5, with 9 bases identical to TRBD2. Germline V CDR1 and CDR2: MGHRA, YSYEKL. The CDR3 extends over 17 amino acids. Trimming removed 2 bases from V and 6 bases from J; junction bases left unmatched: 13. CDR3 nucleotide sequence: TGCGCCAGCAGCCAACCCCGACGAACGGCGGGAGGGCAGACCCAGTACTTC. Amino acids: CASSQPRRTAGGQTQYF.

This clonotype was seen at least ten times. This rearrangement joins TRBV29-1 to TRBJ2-7; the match to TRBD1 covers 7 bases. The CDR3 has 18 amino acids. J lost 2 bases, V lost 3 bases, and 19 bases had no gene match. Per germline, CDR1 SQVTM and CDR2 ANQGSEA. The CDR3: CSVDIPFETGKGTYEQYF. Here the CDR3 DNA reads TGCAGCGTTGACATCCCCTTCGAGACAGGGAAGGGGACCTACGAGCAGTACTTC.

Note on this clonotype: The junction does not match germline at one end; this may be a read error. The CDR3 region has the DNA TGTGCCAGCAGTTTTCGGGCCGGGGGCAACGTCCTGACTTTC. The encoded protein is CASSFRAGGNVLTF. The genes are TRBV11-1 and TRBJ2-6, with D tentatively TRBD2 (6 bases). The CDR3 covers 14 residues. Germline CDR1 reads SGHAT; CDR2 reads FQDESV (reference sequence).

The table lists this clonotype with many counts. This chain links TRBV7-9 with TRBJ2-7, with 7 positions matching TRBD1. The CDR3 spans 15 residues. The germline V gene has CDR1 SEHNR and CDR2 FQNEAQ (reference sequence). V was pared by 1 base and J by 4 bases, with 7 bases of the junction left unmatched. CDR3 DNA: TGTGCCAGCAGCTTAGGTCACAGGGGTTATTACGAGCAGTACTTC. This translates into CASSLGHRGYYEQYF.

Comment on this clonotype: A read error may account for a junction end that differs from germline. The rearrangement uses TRBV7-2 and TRBJ1-2; D is uncertain. CDR1 is SGHTA, CDR2 FQGNSA, per germline. CDR3 length equals 16 residues. The CDR3 region is CASSQEGTKSTYGYTF. CDR3 nucleotides: TGCGCCAGCAGCCAAGAAGGTACAAAGAGCACCTATGGCTACACCTTC.

This chain connects TRBV25-1 to TRBJ2-7, with 7 bases matching TRBD2. Trimming at V came to 4 bases and at J to 3 bases, leaving 9 bases not matched to a gene. This CDR3 is 15 amino acids long. CDR1 MGHDK and CDR2 SYGVNS come from the germline V gene. The CDR3 spells CASSAPGSGGYEQYF. CDR3 nucleotide sequence: TGTGCCAGCAGTGCCCCCGGGTCGGGGGGCTACGAGCAGTACTTC.

Worth noting for this clonotype: Its ends do not fully match the called genes, so a read error is possible. As DNA, the CDR3 is TGTGTCAGCAGTCGGGATCGCTGGGCAAACACCGGGGAGCTGTTTTTT. Amino acids: CVSSRDRWANTGELFF. V and J are TRBV2 and TRBJ2-2, with D possibly being TRBD2 (5 bases). This CDR3 spans 16 amino acids. Germline loops: CDR1 SNHLY, CDR2 FYNNEI.

The chain combines TRBV5-4 with TRBJ2-7; 7 positions match TRBD1. Germline V gene data show CDR1 as SGHNT and CDR2 as YYREEE (reference sequence). Germline trimming cut 4 bases from V and 3 bases from J; bases unmatched to any gene: 10. The CDR3 is made up of 15 amino acids. The CDR3 here is CASSINRGVSYEQYF. As DNA, the CDR3 is TGTGCCAGCAGCATAAACAGGGGAGTGAGCTACGAGCAGTACTTC.

This clonotype turned up a few times. The rearrangement links TRBV7-2 to TRBJ2-2; D is unclear. The CDR3 sequence is 13 residues long. The V gene's germline CDR1 is SGHTA and CDR2 FQGNSA. The V and J ends lost 2 bases and 6 bases respectively, with 7 bases between them. The CDR3 nucleotides are TGTGCCAGCAGCTTAATAAGGCCCGGGGAGCTGTTTTTT. Translating it yields CASSLIRPGELFF.

The sample holds a few counts of this clonotype. The chain joins TRBV6-5 to TRBJ1-1, with D maybe TRBD1 (5 bases). The CDR3 consists of 13 residues. The germline V gene has CDR1 MNHEY and CDR2 SVGAGI. Trimming left V 8 bases short and J 1 base short, with 11 bases between. The CDR3 sequence is CASVRGQNTEAFF. The CDR3, as DNA: TGTGCCAGCGTAAGGGGTCAGAACACTGAAGCTTTCTTT.

This clonotype was found many times. The rearrangement links TRBV7-9 to TRBJ1-5; the match to TRBD1 covers 8 bases. From germline, CDR1 is SEHNR and CDR2 FQNEAQ (reference sequence). V dropped 0 bases and J dropped 5; count of bases not matched to a gene: 6. The CDR3 covers 16 residues. The CDR3 reads CASSLAGTGEDQPQHF. CDR3 nucleotides: TGTGCCAGCAGCTTAGCGGGGACAGGTGAAGATCAGCCCCAGCATTTT. Based on the CDR3 plus reference TRBV7-9 and TRBJ1-5, the full variable domain is DTGVSQNPRHKITKRGQNVTFRCDPISEHNRLYWYRQTLGQGPEFLTYFQNEAQLEKSRLLSDRFSAERPKGSFSTLEIQRTEQGDSAMYLCASSLAGTGEDQPQHFGDGTRLSIL.

This clonotype was seen repeatedly, ten times or more. The chain employs TRBV9 and TRBJ2-5; 14 bases align to TRBD2. The CDR3 extends over 16 amino acids. CDR1 is SGDLS and CDR2 is YYNGEE in the germline V gene. V lost 3 bases to trimming and J lost 5 bases; unmatched junction nucleotides: 6. The CDR3 nucleotides are TGTGCCAGCAGCGAGGGACTAGCGGGAGCGGGGGAGACCCAGTACTTC. Translated: CASSEGLAGAGETQYF.

The chain combines TRBV9 with TRBJ1-4; TRBD1 aligns across 7 bases. After removal of 6 bases from V and 8 bases from J, the junction contained 7 bases not matched to a gene. Germline CDR1 and CDR2: SGDLS and YYNGEE. The CDR3 covers 13 residues. The CDR3 protein is CASTEGAGEKLFF. DNA for the CDR3: TGTGCCAGCACGGAGGGGGCAGGCGAAAAACTGTTTTTT.

The chain carries TRBV20-1 and TRBJ1-1; 8 nucleotides agree with TRBD1. Per germline, CDR1 DFQATT and CDR2 SNEGSKA (reference sequence). The CDR3 runs to 13 residues. V was pared by 4 bases and J by 0 bases, with 1 base of the junction left unmatched. The CDR3 loop reads CSAMGQVNTEAFF. DNA for the CDR3: TGCAGTGCTATGGGACAGGTGAACACTGAAGCTTTCTTT.

The V and J genes are TRBV6-5 and TRBJ2-2, with D unresolved. The CDR3 runs 15 residues. The V end was cut by 4 bases, the J end by 6 bases, with 15 bases between. CDR1 and CDR2 from the germline V gene are MNHEY and SVGAGI. The CDR3 reads CASSSQGPASGELFF. CDR3 sequence (DNA): TGTGCCAGCAGTTCCCAAGGGCCAGCATCCGGGGAGCTGTTTTTT.

This clonotype was recorded many times. The J gene is TRBJ1-2, the V gene TRBV29-1; TRBD1 matches at 8 bases. J was trimmed by 8 bases and V by 8 bases; bases with no gene match: 7. In germline, CDR1 is SQVTM, CDR2 ANQGSEA. This CDR3 is built from 11 residues. The CDR3: CSTRTGFGYTF. CDR3 DNA sequence: TGCAGCACCCGGACAGGGTTCGGCTACACCTTC.

There are many counts of this clonotype. This sequence joins TRBV7-9 and TRBJ1-3; 10 positions match TRBD1. The CDR3 has 16 residues. The V gene end was trimmed by 5 bases and the J gene end by 6 bases; junction bases not matched to a gene: 10. Per germline, CDR1 SEHNR and CDR2 FQNEAQ (reference sequence). CDR3 residues: CASSPWTGGIVNTIYF. The CDR3 DNA reads TGTGCCAGCAGCCCATGGACAGGGGGAATTGTAAACACCATATATTTT.

This chain links TRBV4-1 with TRBJ2-7, with a tentative D call TRBD2 (6 bases). V lost 5 bases, J lost 0 bases, and 11 bases lay in between. CDR3 size: 14 residues. Germline CDR1 is MGHRA and CDR2 is YSYEKL. The CDR3 coding sequence is TGCGCCAGCAGCGGAGGGGACGTCTCCTACGAGCAGTACTTC. Translating gives CASSGGDVSYEQYF.

As DNA, the CDR3 is TGTGCCAGCAGTGAATATAAGGACGGTGACACCATATATTTT. Amino acids: CASSEYKDGDTIYF. The chain links TRBV25-1 to TRBJ1-3; D is unclear. This CDR3 spans 14 amino acids. Per the germline V gene, CDR1 is MGHDK and CDR2 is SYGVNS. V lost 0 bases and J 8 bases, leaving 11 bases between the germline ends.

The chain uses TRBV20-1 and TRBJ2-2, with 9 nucleotides matching TRBD2. The CDR3 contains 17 residues. CDR1 and CDR2 (germline): DFQATT, SNEGSKA (reference sequence). With 3 bases clipped from V and 11 bases from J, the junction kept 19 bases outside the gene matches. Written as DNA, the CDR3 is TGCAGTGCTAGTACGGTCCGGGGGCGGGGGGGCCAAGATGAGCTGTTTTTT. Translated, it gives CSASTVRGRGGQDELFF.

This clonotype appeared many times. The J gene is TRBJ1-2, the V gene TRBV9, with 8 bases lining up with TRBD1. There are 14 residues in the CDR3. The germline gives CDR1 SGDLS, CDR2 YYNGEE. After removal of 0 bases from V and 7 bases from J, the junction contained 5 bases not matched to a gene. The CDR3 DNA reads as TGTGCCAGCAGCGTAGTCCCCGGGACAGGTGGCTACACCTTC. Protein sequence: CASSVVPGTGGYTF.

Worth noting for this clonotype: A much more abundant neighbour one base away suggests this may be a read error. V and J are TRBV19 and TRBJ1-2; 9 nucleotides line up with TRBD1. The V gene's germline CDR1 is LNHDA and CDR2 SQIVND (reference sequence). J gave up 4 bases and V 8 bases, and 11 bases lay outside the gene matches. This CDR3 contains 15 residues. The CDR3 DNA is TGTGCCAGTCGACCTCCGGGACAGGGAGGCTATGGCTACACCTTC. Its protein is CASRPPGQGGYGYTF.

This clonotype was recorded a few times. The chain uses TRBV9 and TRBJ2-3; either TRBD1 or TRBD2 may fit D (6 bases each). Trimming pared 3 bases from V and 1 base from J, leaving 15 bases between. Per the germline V gene, CDR1 is SGDLS and CDR2 is YYNGEE. The CDR3 contains 16 residues. This CDR3 is CASSGSWGAGTDTQYF. In nucleotides, the CDR3 is TGTGCCAGCAGCGGAAGTTGGGGGGCCGGCACAGATACGCAGTATTTT.